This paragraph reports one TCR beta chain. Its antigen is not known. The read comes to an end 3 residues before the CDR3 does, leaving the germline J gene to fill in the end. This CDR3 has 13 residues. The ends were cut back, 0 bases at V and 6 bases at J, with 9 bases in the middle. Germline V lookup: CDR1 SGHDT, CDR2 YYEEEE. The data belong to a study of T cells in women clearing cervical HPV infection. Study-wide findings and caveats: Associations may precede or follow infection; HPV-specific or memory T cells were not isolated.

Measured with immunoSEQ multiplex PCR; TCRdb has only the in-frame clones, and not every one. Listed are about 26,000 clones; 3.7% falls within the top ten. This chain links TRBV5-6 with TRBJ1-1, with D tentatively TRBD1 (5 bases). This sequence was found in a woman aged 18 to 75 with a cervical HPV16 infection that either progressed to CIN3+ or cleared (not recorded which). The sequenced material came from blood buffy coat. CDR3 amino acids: CASSLGTMPEAFF. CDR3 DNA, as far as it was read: TGTGCCAGCAGCTTGGGGACAATGCCTGAA.